The 30 T cell receptor beta chains below were found in one sample sequenced in a study of T cell repertoires in cytomegalovirus infection. MiXCR, applied by TCRdb to the reads, yields one record per CDR3 protein. Of 400,000 or so distinct CDR3 sequences listed, roughly 30% are singletons. The sample comprised PBMCs. Every receptor here comes from a human donor in good health (CMV status not recorded). Some clones in this sample may be carry-over from other donors' samples.

The sample holds a few counts of this clonotype. The chain couples TRBV19 to TRBJ2-1; a possible D gene is TRBD2 (6 bases). Germline-derived CDR1 and CDR2 are LNHDA and SQIVND (reference sequence). The germline V and J ends were trimmed by 8 bases and 4 bases, with 12 bases remaining between them. This CDR3 comprises 13 residues. The chain's CDR3 is CASCLGGYNEQFF. The CDR3 DNA follows: TGTGCCAGTTGCCTGGGGGGTTACAATGAGCAGTTCTTC. Full variable domain (missing parts from reference TRBV19 and TRBJ2-1): DGGITQSPKYLFRKEGQNVTLSCEQNLNHDAMYWYRQDPGQGLRLIYYSQIVNDFQKGDIAEGYSVSREKKESFPLTVTSAQKNPTAFYLCASCLGGYNEQFFGPGTRLTVL.

Remarks on this clonotype: A read error may produce the germline difference seen at one junction end. The V and J genes are TRBV4-1 and TRBJ1-2; D gene ambiguous. This CDR3 has 15 residues. In germline, CDR1 is MGHRA, CDR2 YSYEKL. The CDR3 DNA follows: TGCGACAGCATCCAAGGTTTCATCCCTAACTATGGCTACACCTTC. Amino acids: CDSIQGFIPNYGYTF.

Comment on this clonotype: The CDR3 carries no conserved terminal phenylalanine or tryptophan, so it likely arises from a read error. The CDR3 sequence is CASSIVAGSGANVLTL. The CDR3 DNA reads TGTGCCAGTAGTATAGTAGCGGGGTCTGGGGCCAACGTCCTGACTTTA. V and J are TRBV19 and TRBJ2-6; 8 bases line up with TRBD2. Germline-derived CDR1 and CDR2 are LNHDA and SQIVND (reference sequence). The trim removed 1 base at V and 1 base at J, leaving 0 bases unmatched. The CDR3 covers 16 residues.

The V and J genes are TRBV2 and TRBJ2-1, with 13 bases aligning to TRBD2. V trimming: 6 bases; J trimming: 12 bases; junction bases outside the gene matches: 11. CDR1 is SNHLY, CDR2 FYNNEI, per germline. CDR3 size: 15 residues. The CDR3 here is CASSMTSGGQFRQFF. DNA of the CDR3: TGTGCCAGCAGCATGACTAGCGGGGGGCAATTCCGGCAGTTCTTC.

This clonotype was detected only a few times. The chain has TRBV6-5 and TRBJ1-5; 9 nucleotides match TRBD1. The CDR3 extends over 15 amino acids. V shed 7 bases, J shed 2 bases, and the junction held 6 bases outside the gene matches. Germline CDR1 MNHEY, CDR2 SVGAGI. The CDR3 loop is CASKRRDRGNQPQHF. CDR3 sequence (DNA): TGTGCCAGCAAGAGGAGGGACAGGGGCAATCAGCCCCAGCATTTT.

The gene calls are TRBV12-3 or TRBV12-4 and TRBJ2-3; TRBD2 matches at 15 bases. This CDR3 has 17 residues. Unmatched junction bases numbered 3, after V lost 5 bases and J lost 0 bases. The CDR3 here is CASSPGLAGGSTDTQYF. As DNA, the CDR3 is TGTGCCAGCAGTCCAGGACTAGCGGGGGGGAGCACAGATACGCAGTATTTT.

This CDR3 is CAWGQSYGYTF. DNA for the CDR3: TGCGCCTGGGGACAGTCCTATGGCTACACCTTC. The gene calls are TRBV20-1 and TRBJ1-2; 7 positions match TRBD1. The CDR3 consists of 11 residues. Germline V gene lookup returns CDR1 DFQATT and CDR2 SNEGSKA (reference sequence).

The V gene is TRBV28, the J gene TRBJ1-2; 11 nucleotides agree with TRBD1. Germline CDR1 MDHEN, CDR2 SYDVKM. J was trimmed by 7 bases and V by 6 bases; bases with no gene match: 13. CDR3 length: 16 amino acids. CDR3 nucleotide sequence: TGTGCCAGCAGCCTCGGGACAGGGGGTAAGATAGGTGGCTACACCTTC. Translating it yields CASSLGTGGKIGGYTF.

This clonotype was seen repeatedly, ten times or more. CDR3 nucleotide sequence: TGTGCCAGTAATGGAGGAGGAATCTCTGGGGCCAACGTCCTGACTTTC. Translated: CASNGGGISGANVLTF. The chain has TRBV19 and TRBJ2-6, with D perhaps TRBD2 (5 bases). Germline CDR1 is LNHDA and CDR2 is SQIVND (reference sequence). The CDR3 is 16 amino acids. V dropped 7 bases and J dropped 0 bases, with 13 bases sitting between them.

This clonotype appeared many times. The chain joins TRBV4-1 to TRBJ2-7; tentatively, D is TRBD2 (5 bases). CDR3 length: 15 amino acids. Trimming left V 3 bases short and J 2 bases short, with 14 bases between. Germline V gene lookup returns CDR1 MGHRA and CDR2 YSYEKL. CDR3 sequence (DNA): TGCGCCAGCAGCCACCCTGGACTCGGGACCTACGAGCAGTACTTC. Amino acid sequence: CASSHPGLGTYEQYF.

The V gene is TRBV11-2, the J gene TRBJ2-1, with TRBD1 matching 10 bases. After removal of 0 bases from V and 7 bases from J, the junction contained 3 bases not matched to a gene. Germline CDR1 is SGHAT and CDR2 is FQNNGV. This CDR3 is 15 amino acids long. The CDR3 sequence is CASSLEGTGVNEQFF. The CDR3, as DNA: TGTGCCAGCAGCTTAGAAGGGACAGGGGTAAATGAGCAGTTCTTC.

This clonotype was seen only a few times. The genes are TRBV27 and TRBJ2-3; TRBD1 is a possible D gene (6 bases). The germline V and J ends were trimmed by 8 bases and 1 base, with 19 bases remaining between them. Germline V gene data show CDR1 as MNHEY and CDR2 as SMNVEV (reference sequence). The CDR3 consists of 16 residues. CDR3 nucleotide sequence: TGTGCCAGCCACCGGTCAGGGACAACCCGCACAGATACGCAGTATTTT. Protein: CASHRSGTTRTDTQYF.

This clonotype was recorded many times. This chain connects TRBV7-2 to TRBJ1-1; D may be TRBD1 (5 bases). V lost 4 bases and J 0 bases, leaving 18 bases between the germline ends. Germline-derived CDR1 and CDR2 are SGHTA and FQGNSA. The CDR3 runs to 17 residues. This chain's CDR3 is CASSSGWGRGVNTEAFF. The CDR3 DNA reads as TGTGCCAGCAGCTCGGGGTGGGGGAGAGGAGTGAACACTGAAGCTTTCTTT. The whole variable domain, remainder taken from reference TRBV7-2 and TRBJ1-1, is GAGVSQSPSNKVTEKGKDVELRCDPISGHTALYWYRQSLGQGLEFLIYFQGNSAPDKSGLPSDRFSAERTGGSVSTLTIQRTQQEDSAVYLCASSSGWGRGVNTEAFFGQGTRLTVV.

This clonotype showed up just a few times. V is TRBV7-8 and J is TRBJ1-6, with unresolved D. There are 15 residues in the CDR3. The V end lost 5 bases, the J end lost 9 bases, and 17 bases lay between the germline ends. Per the germline V gene, CDR1 is SGHVS and CDR2 is FQNEAQ. The CDR3 nucleotides read TGTGCCAGCAGCCCATCTAGTGGTTTGTCTTCACCCCTCCACTTT. It encodes CASSPSSGLSSPLHF.

In its sample, this clonotype was seen many times. The genes are TRBV12-3 or TRBV12-4 and TRBJ1-1; 8 bases agree with TRBD1. Trimming took 7 bases from V and 0 from J; bases not matched to a gene: 7. This CDR3 comprises 15 residues. The CDR3 DNA sequence: TGTGCCAGCAACCCAATGACAGGGGTGAACACTGAAGCTTTCTTT. The encoded protein is CASNPMTGVNTEAFF.

The rearrangement uses TRBV20-1 and TRBJ2-7, with 9 bases identical to TRBD2. The CDR3 contains 14 residues. V lost 5 bases and J lost 5; bases outside the gene matches: 10. Germline assignment: CDR1 DFQATT and CDR2 SNEGSKA (reference sequence). CDR3 sequence (DNA): TGCAGTGCTCAGAGGAGCGGGGGGCTCCACGAGCAGTACTTC. It specifies CSAQRSGGLHEQYF.

At least ten counts were recorded for this clonotype. The J gene is TRBJ1-6, the V gene TRBV7-4; D might be TRBD1 (5 bases). V was shortened by 3 bases and J by 3 bases, with 9 bases between the two germline ends. The CDR3 length is 15 residues. CDR1 is SGHVT, CDR2 SQSDAQ, per germline. This CDR3 reads CASSFQGSYNSPLHF. CDR3 nucleotide sequence: TGTGCCAGCAGCTTTCAGGGCAGCTATAATTCACCCCTCCACTTT.

J is TRBJ2-3 and V is TRBV4-1, with no clear D. V was pared by 0 bases and J by 4 bases, with 8 bases between. The CDR3 loop spans 14 amino acids. Germline V gives CDR1 MGHRA, CDR2 YSYEKL. The CDR3 reads CASSQERRADTQYF. Written as DNA, the CDR3 is TGCGCCAGCAGCCAAGAGCGCCGGGCAGATACGCAGTATTTT.

This clonotype showed up just a few times. The genes are TRBV6-6 and TRBJ2-1, with D perhaps TRBD1 or TRBD2 (5 bases each). Germline lookup yields CDR1 MNHNY and CDR2 SVGAGI (reference sequence). The V gene lost 7 bases and the J gene lost 6 bases, with 22 bases spanning the gap. There are 16 residues in the CDR3. DNA for the CDR3: TGTGCCAGCAACCGGGACCCAATAAATTTCGCCAATGAGCAGTTCTTC. It specifies CASNRDPINFANEQFF.

The chain combines TRBV20-1 with TRBJ1-6; TRBD1 matches at 7 bases. V was clipped by 6 bases and J by 7 bases; unmatched bases: 12. CDR1 and CDR2 (germline): DFQATT, SNEGSKA (reference sequence). CDR3 length equals 15 residues. CDR3 residues: CSATASGGRNSPLHF. The DNA for the CDR3 is TGCAGTGCAACGGCTTCAGGGGGGAGAAATTCACCCCTCCACTTT.

This clonotype occurred a few times. The chain carries TRBV3-1 and TRBJ2-3, with 13 bases aligning to TRBD2. CDR3 length: 17 amino acids. From germline, CDR1 is LGHDT and CDR2 YNNKEL (reference sequence). V gave up 7 bases and J gave up 4 bases; unmatched junction bases: 11. CDR3 DNA: TGTGCCAGCACCCCCGGACTAGCGGGGGTCCCGGCAGATACGCAGTATTTT. This translates into CASTPGLAGVPADTQYF.

The chain joins TRBV20-1 to TRBJ2-7, with unresolved D. The CDR3 totals 13 residues. Germline lookup yields CDR1 DFQATT and CDR2 SNEGSKA (reference sequence). The germline V and J ends were trimmed by 0 bases and 3 bases, with 9 bases remaining between them. The CDR3 sequence is CSARDFYGYEQYF. Written as DNA, the CDR3 is TGCAGTGCTAGAGATTTTTACGGCTACGAGCAGTACTTC.

This clonotype was observed a few times. V gene TRBV11-2 combines with J gene TRBJ2-5, with D perhaps given as TRBD1 or TRBD2 (6 bases each). Germline V CDR1 and CDR2: SGHAT, FQNNGV. V lost 1 base to trimming and J lost 5 bases, with 14 bases between them. The length of the CDR3 is 15 residues. As DNA, the CDR3 is TGTGCCAGCAGCTTAGGGGATTGGGGGGCTGAGACCCAGTACTTC. Protein sequence: CASSLGDWGAETQYF.

Only a few counts were recorded for this clonotype. The chain has TRBV20-1 and TRBJ2-1, with TRBD2 matching over 8 bases. Per germline, CDR1 DFQATT and CDR2 SNEGSKA (reference sequence). V was pared by 0 bases and J by 3 bases, with 10 bases of the junction left unmatched. The CDR3 consists of 17 residues. CDR3 protein: CSARDPRGLAGYNEQFF. In DNA, the CDR3 is TGCAGTGCTAGAGATCCCCGGGGTCTAGCGGGCTACAATGAGCAGTTCTTC.

The genes are TRBV19 and TRBJ2-2, with D possibly TRBD1 on 5 matching bases. The CDR3 covers 14 residues. Germline V gene sequence: CDR1 LNHDA, CDR2 SQIVND (reference sequence). Deletions cut 9 bases from V and 1 base from J, with 12 bases between. The CDR3 nucleotides read TGTGCCAGCGCACCAGGGCAGAACACCGGGGAGCTGTTTTTT. Residues: CASAPGQNTGELFF.

The CDR3 nucleotides read TGCAGTGCTAGGGGGACCCCGGGACAGGGTTACTATGGCTACACCTTC. Its translation: CSARGTPGQGYYGYTF. This rearrangement joins TRBV20-1 to TRBJ1-2, with 9 bases that match TRBD1. Losses at the gene ends were 3 bases for V and 3 bases for J; bases not matched to a gene: 11. This CDR3 is 16 amino acids long. Germline CDR1 reads DFQATT; CDR2 reads SNEGSKA (reference sequence).

This clonotype was counted many times. The rearrangement links TRBV7-8 to TRBJ2-7; TRBD1 is a possible D gene (6 bases). Germline CDR1 is SGHVS and CDR2 is FQNEAQ. V lost 1 base and J 1 base, leaving 8 bases between the germline ends. The CDR3 is 14 amino acids. The CDR3 bases are TGTGCCAGCAGCTTAGGGACAGCTTCCTACGAGCAGTACTTC. It specifies CASSLGTASYEQYF.

This clonotype has a count of ten or more. J is TRBJ2-5 and V is TRBV7-2; 12 bases line up with TRBD2. Germline CDR1 SGHTA, CDR2 FQGNSA. CDR3 size: 16 residues. With V trimmed by 5 bases and J by 2 bases, 6 bases remained unmatched. The CDR3: CASSPGLAGWQETQYF. The CDR3 DNA sequence: TGTGCCAGCAGCCCAGGACTAGCGGGGTGGCAAGAGACCCAGTACTTC.

CDR3 sequence: CASSRWGAEAFF. The CDR3 DNA reads as TGTGCCAGCAGCCGTTGGGGAGCTGAAGCTTTCTTT. The chain carries TRBV3-1 and TRBJ1-1, with D unclear. Trimming took off 4 bases at V and 6 bases at J, with 9 bases between the two ends. CDR3 length equals 12 residues. Germline V gene data show CDR1 as LGHDT and CDR2 as YNNKEL (reference sequence).

This clonotype was found many times. The rearrangement links TRBV7-2 to TRBJ1-1, with 10 bases aligning to TRBD1. Unmatched junction bases numbered 1, after V lost 5 bases and J lost 1 base. CDR3 length: 14 residues. In germline, CDR1 is SGHTA, CDR2 FQGNSA. The CDR3 sequence: CASSRDRGNTEAFF. In nucleotides, the CDR3 is TGTGCCAGCAGCAGGGACAGGGGGAACACTGAAGCTTTCTTT.